A selection of T cell receptor beta chains follows, all from one sample in a study of cytomegalovirus exposure and HLA in healthy donors. The repertoire was sequenced with immunoSEQ multiplex PCR; TCRdb's copy has only in-frame clones and lacks some. The table lists about 140,000 clones, roughly 80% of them singletons, with around 3% in the top ten. Sequenced material: PBMCs. The receptors were gathered from a female donor in good health and CMV-seronegative. Both conserved end residues are part of each CDR3.

V,J,CDR3
TRBV18,TRBJ2-5,CASSPLAGEVTQYF
TRBV27,TRBJ2-1,CASSNAGGVYEQFF
TRBV27,TRBJ2-1,CASSKQSSYNEQFF
TRBV4-2,TRBJ1-3,CASSQVDRGGGNTIYF
TRBV5-8,TRBJ1-6,CASSLSFNSPLHF
TRBV4-2,TRBJ2-7,CASSQDLSGRGSYEQYF
TRBV29-1,TRBJ2-1,CSAQRAGGENEQFF
TRBV7-8,TRBJ1-5,CASSLVSNSHQPQHF
TRBV28,TRBJ2-1,CASQRGTEQFF
TRBV5-1,TRBJ1-6,CASSWTGGNSPLHF
TRBV10-3,TRBJ1-1,CAISQRQGGMNTEAFF
TRBV28,TRBJ2-5,CASSTAGPSREQYF
TRBV29-1,TRBJ2-7,CSVKTGAAYEQYF
TRBV30,TRBJ1-1,CAWSGGGGTEAFF
TRBV5-1,TRBJ2-2,CASSLTPGLVTGELFF
TRBV7-8,TRBJ1-4,CASSLGRRGEKLFF
TRBV10-3,TRBJ1-2,CAISEDRGNGYTF
TRBV29-1,TRBJ1-2,CSVWTGDGYTF
TRBV15,TRBJ2-3,CATAGGGGSTDTQYF
TRBV7-8,-,CASSFRVGGQNEQYF
TRBV6-1,TRBJ2-2,CASSEVVAGGAGELFF
TRBV18,TRBJ2-2,CASSRGGQGADGELFF
TRBV5-6,TRBJ1-2,CASSHGRDFGYTF
TRBV29-1,TRBJ2-7,CSVGGLAFREQYF
TRBV10-1,TRBJ1-5,CASNPGGSQPQHF
TRBV6-4,TRBJ2-1,CASSERPVGHNEQFF
TRBV11-2,TRBJ2-7,CASSFSRTGRVSYEQYF
TRBV5-8,TRBJ1-2,CASRGGTLGYGYPF
TRBV4-2,TRBJ2-7,CASSQGGSRYEQYF
TRBV7-9,TRBJ1-2,CASSRGFSGTENGYTF
TRBV19,TRBJ1-5,CASSTQTGVGQPQHF
TRBV6-1,TRBJ2-1,CASSATTGVNEQFF